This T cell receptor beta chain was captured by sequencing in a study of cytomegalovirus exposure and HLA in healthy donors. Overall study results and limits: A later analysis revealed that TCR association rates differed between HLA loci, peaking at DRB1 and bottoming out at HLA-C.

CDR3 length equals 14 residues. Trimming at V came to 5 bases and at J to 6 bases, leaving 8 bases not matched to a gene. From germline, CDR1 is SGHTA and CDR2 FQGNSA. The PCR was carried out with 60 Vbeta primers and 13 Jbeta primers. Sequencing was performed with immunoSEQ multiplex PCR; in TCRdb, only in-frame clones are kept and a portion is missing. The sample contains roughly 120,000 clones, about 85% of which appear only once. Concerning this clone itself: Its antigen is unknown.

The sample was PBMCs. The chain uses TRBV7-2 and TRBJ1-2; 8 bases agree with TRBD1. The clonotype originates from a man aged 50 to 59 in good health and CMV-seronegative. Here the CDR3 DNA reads TGTGCCAGCAGCCCCTCGACAGGGGCCCATGGCTACACCTTC. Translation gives CASSPSTGAHGYTF.